The next 25 T cell receptor beta chains were all read from a single sample in a study of technical replicates of blood from a handful of donors. Sequencing was performed with immunoSEQ multiplex PCR; in TCRdb, only in-frame clones are kept and a portion is missing. In the table there are more than 55,000 clones, 92% of which are singletons. Sample: T cells isolated from PBMCs. Receptors originate from a human donor in good health.

The V call is TRBV11-3, the J call TRBJ2-7; D ambiguous. With 2 bases removed from V and 6 bases from J, the gap between germline ends came to 8 bases. Germline CDR1 and CDR2: SGHNT and YENEEA. The CDR3 consists of 12 residues. The CDR3 reads CASSLPMSEQYF. The DNA of the CDR3 is TGTGCCAGCAGCTTACCCATGTCCGAGCAGTACTTC.

CDR3 bases: TGTGCCAGCAGCCAGTTTTACAGGGTAACGAACACCGGGGAGCTGTTTTTT. This codes for CASSQFYRVTNTGELFF. The chain combines TRBV5-6 with TRBJ2-2; TRBD1 might be the D (6 bases). Germline V gene lookup returns CDR1 SGHDT and CDR2 YYEEEE. The CDR3 sequence is 17 residues long. V lost 4 bases and J lost 0, with 16 bases in between.

V usage is TRBV10-1 and J usage is TRBJ2-7; TRBD2 matches 12 bases. Germline V lookup: CDR1 WNHNN, CDR2 SYGVQD (reference sequence). J was trimmed by 4 bases and V by 0 bases; bases with no gene match: 1. The length of the CDR3 is 15 residues. Written as DNA, the CDR3 is TGCGCCAGCAGTGAGTCTGGACTAGCGGGGTACGAGCAGTACTTC. Translated: CASSESGLAGYEQYF.

This chain uses TRBV4-1 with TRBJ2-2; no clear D. Trimming removed 1 base at V and 6 bases at J, with 6 bases between. Germline V CDR1 and CDR2: MGHRA, YSYEKL. The length of the CDR3 is 13 residues. CDR3 DNA sequence: TGCGCCAGCAGCCAAGTCCGGGCCGGGGAGCTGTTTTTT. Residues: CASSQVRAGELFF.

CDR3 amino acids: CASSPDGQGGDYEQYF. CDR3 DNA: TGTGCCAGCAGCCCCGACGGACAGGGGGGGGACTACGAGCAGTACTTC. This chain uses TRBV5-6 with TRBJ2-7; 10 bases match TRBD1. CDR1 SGHDT and CDR2 YYEEEE come from the germline V gene. The V segment lost 4 bases and the J segment 3 bases; nucleotides outside the gene matches: 10. The CDR3 has 16 residues.

The chain combines TRBV6-1 with TRBJ2-1, with a tentative D call TRBD2 (5 bases). The germline V and J ends were trimmed by 8 bases and 0 bases, with 11 bases remaining between them. The length of the CDR3 is 14 residues. The V gene's germline CDR1 is MNHNS and CDR2 SASEGT. This CDR3 reads CASQRSSSYNEQFF. CDR3 coding DNA: TGTGCCAGCCAGCGGAGTAGCTCCTACAATGAGCAGTTCTTC.

This CDR3 is CASSHPGLVYEQYF. In DNA form, the CDR3 reads TGTGCCAGCAGCCATCCGGGACTAGTTTACGAGCAGTACTTC. J is TRBJ2-7 and V is TRBV11-3; TRBD2 aligns across 8 bases. Unmatched junction bases numbered 7, after V lost 5 bases and J lost 4 bases. The CDR3 covers 14 residues. Germline V lookup: CDR1 SGHNT, CDR2 YENEEA.

Here the CDR3 reads CASSPLFATNEKLFF. The DNA for the CDR3 is TGTGCCAGCAGTCCCCTCTTTGCAACTAATGAAAAACTGTTTTTT. V and J are TRBV27 and TRBJ1-4; D not resolved. The ends were cut back, 5 bases at V and 0 bases at J, with 10 bases in the middle. There are 15 residues in the CDR3. Germline assignment: CDR1 MNHEY and CDR2 SMNVEV (reference sequence).

V usage is TRBV6-4 and J usage is TRBJ2-7; D is perhaps TRBD1 (5 bases). Germline V gene lookup returns CDR1 MRHNA and CDR2 SNTAGT. V lost 8 bases and J 4 bases, leaving 24 bases between the germline ends. The CDR3 sequence is 16 residues long. The CDR3 is CASGNLTWGSIYEQYF. CDR3 coding DNA: TGTGCCAGCGGGAACTTAACCTGGGGCAGCATTTACGAGCAGTACTTC.

The chain combines TRBV10-1 with TRBJ1-1, with D possibly being TRBD1 (6 bases). The CDR3 totals 18 residues. Per the germline V gene, CDR1 is WNHNN and CDR2 is SYGVQD (reference sequence). The V end was cut by 4 bases, the J end by 0 bases, with 21 bases between. The CDR3 loop is CASSAPNHRAVMNTEAFF. Here the CDR3 DNA reads TGCGCCAGCAGTGCACCAAACCACAGGGCGGTGATGAACACTGAAGCTTTCTTT.

The rearrangement links TRBV9 to TRBJ2-1; the D gene is possibly TRBD2 (6 bases). Germline lookup yields CDR1 SGDLS and CDR2 YYNGEE. The germline V and J ends were trimmed by 0 bases and 9 bases, with 19 bases remaining between them. This CDR3 has 16 residues. The CDR3 protein is CASSVAISGLHGEQFF. CDR3 nucleotides: TGTGCCAGCAGCGTAGCTATCAGCGGGTTACACGGTGAGCAGTTCTTC.

This clone was observed a few times. V is TRBV5-1 and J is TRBJ1-2; a weak D match, TRBD1 (6 bases). The CDR3 has 14 residues. The ends were cut back, 5 bases at V and 0 bases at J, with 11 bases in the middle. Per germline, CDR1 SGHRS and CDR2 YFSETQ. The DNA for the CDR3 is TGCGCCAGCAGTACCGGGACATCTAACTATGGCTACACCTTC. It yields the protein CASSTGTSNYGYTF.

The chain recombines TRBV19 with TRBJ1-2, with D uncertain. The germline V and J ends were trimmed by 6 bases and 5 bases, with 4 bases remaining between them. The CDR3 contains 10 residues. Germline loops: CDR1 LNHDA, CDR2 SQIVND (reference sequence). The CDR3 region is CASSHYGYTF. The CDR3 region has the DNA TGTGCCAGTAGCCATTATGGCTACACCTTC.

The chain combines TRBV11-2 with TRBJ2-3; 11 nucleotides agree with TRBD1. The V segment lost 1 base and the J segment 6 bases; nucleotides outside the gene matches: 6. Germline V gene data show CDR1 as SGHAT and CDR2 as FQNNGV. This CDR3 comprises 16 residues. The CDR3 loop is CASSLGGTGGWDTQYF. CDR3 DNA sequence: TGTGCCAGCAGCTTAGGGGGGACAGGGGGTTGGGATACGCAGTATTTT.

The chain employs TRBV14 and TRBJ2-7, with TRBD2 as a possible D gene (5 bases). V lost 4 bases, J lost 1 base, and 20 bases lay in between. CDR1 is SGHDN and CDR2 is FVKESK in the germline V gene. CDR3 length: 17 amino acids. In DNA, the CDR3 is TGTGCCAGCAGCCGAGCCAGTTCGGCGAGGGCTTCCTACGAGCAGTACTTC. Amino acids: CASSRASSARASYEQYF.

The genes are TRBV27 and TRBJ1-2; maybe TRBD1 (5 bases). This CDR3 comprises 14 residues. V was shortened by 8 bases and J by 0 bases, with 13 bases between the two germline ends. Germline CDR1 reads MNHEY; CDR2 reads SMNVEV (reference sequence). The CDR3 sequence is CASGPLGANYGYTF. The CDR3 DNA follows: TGTGCCAGCGGCCCGCTAGGGGCTAACTATGGCTACACCTTC.

The V call is TRBV19, the J call TRBJ2-1; the D gene is possibly TRBD2 (6 bases). Looked up from germline, CDR1 is LNHDA and CDR2 is SQIVND (reference sequence). V shed 4 bases and J shed 4 bases, with 11 bases lying between them. This CDR3 spans 14 amino acids. The CDR3 coding sequence is TGTGCCAGTAGTAAAAGCGGGCCATACAATGAGCAGTTCTTC. It translates to CASSKSGPYNEQFF. Complete variable domain (other parts from reference TRBV19 and TRBJ2-1): DGGITQSPKYLFRKEGQNVTLSCEQNLNHDAMYWYRQDPGQGLRLIYYSQIVNDFQKGDIAEGYSVSREKKESFPLTVTSAQKNPTAFYLCASSKSGPYNEQFFGPGTRLTVL.

CDR3 nucleotide sequence: TGTGCCAGCAGTGATTACAGGGGAAGGGACGAGCAGTACTTC. Protein sequence: CASSDYRGRDEQYF. The chain couples TRBV6-1 to TRBJ2-7, with 7 nucleotides matching TRBD1. Germline loops: CDR1 MNHNS, CDR2 SASEGT. J was trimmed by 5 bases and V by 3 bases; bases with no gene match: 7. The CDR3 contains 14 residues.

The rearrangement uses TRBV5-4 and TRBJ1-1, with unresolved D. Germline CDR1 SGHNT, CDR2 YYREEE (reference sequence). CDR3 length: 14 residues. Trimming removed 4 bases at V and 6 bases at J, with 16 bases between. The CDR3 here is CASSIERGIPEAFF. CDR3 nucleotide sequence: TGTGCCAGCAGCATAGAGCGGGGTATACCTGAAGCTTTCTTT.

The rearrangement uses TRBV25-1 and TRBJ2-1; 9 bases fit TRBD2. Germline lookup yields CDR1 MGHDK and CDR2 SYGVNS. This CDR3 spans 14 amino acids. V lost 7 bases, J lost 7 bases, and 8 bases stayed unmatched. The CDR3 here is CASTPAGGVNEQFF. The CDR3 region has the DNA TGTGCCAGCACCCCAGCGGGAGGAGTAAATGAGCAGTTCTTC.

The gene calls are TRBV18 and TRBJ2-5; D unclear. Trimming cost V 3 bases and J 4 bases, with 12 bases left between them. CDR1 and CDR2 (germline): KGHSH, LQKENI. CDR3 length: 14 residues. CDR3 bases: TGTGCCAGCTCACCCCAGACAAGACGAGAGACCCAGTACTTC. Its protein is CASSPQTRRETQYF.

CDR3 in amino acids: CASSSGRVGNEQFF. As DNA, the CDR3 is TGTGCCAGCAGTTCCGGGAGGGTGGGGAATGAGCAGTTCTTC. V usage is TRBV27 and J usage is TRBJ2-1; 8 positions match TRBD2. The germline CDR1 and CDR2 sequences are MNHEY and SMNVEV (reference sequence). The length of the CDR3 is 14 residues. Unmatched junction bases numbered 6, after V lost 4 bases and J lost 7 bases.

The gene calls are TRBV4-1 and TRBJ2-2; 10 bases map to TRBD2. Germline V gene lookup returns CDR1 MGHRA and CDR2 YSYEKL. The CDR3 runs to 19 residues. J lost 1 base, V lost 1 base, and 9 bases had no gene match. The CDR3 DNA is TGCGCCAGCAGCCAAGGGTTAGTACTAGCGGGAAAGAACACCGGGGAGCTGTTTTTT. This gives the protein CASSQGLVLAGKNTGELFF.

The chain has TRBV6-1 and TRBJ2-7; 7 positions agree with TRBD1. Germline V CDR1 and CDR2: MNHNS, SASEGT. The CDR3 is made up of 15 amino acids. J lost 0 bases, V lost 6 bases, and 8 bases had no gene match. CDR3 in DNA: TGTGCCAGCAGAGGGACAGCTCCCGTCTCCTACGAGCAGTACTTC. This sequence encodes CASRGTAPVSYEQYF.

The chain carries TRBV7-8 and TRBJ1-2; possible D gene TRBD1, 5 bases. With 3 bases removed from V and 8 bases from J, the gap between germline ends came to 13 bases. The CDR3 consists of 13 residues. Germline-derived CDR1 and CDR2 are SGHVS and FQNEAQ. DNA for the CDR3: TGTGCCAGCAGCTTCGGGGGGATGGGGGGCTACACCTTC. Protein: CASSFGGMGGYTF.